The 15 T cell receptor beta chains below come from one sample, sequenced in a study of T cell responses to AZD1222 COVID-19 vaccine. Generated by immunoSEQ multiplex PCR, the TCRdb table keeps only in-frame clones and is missing some. The profile shows under 140,000 clones, more than 90% of them singletons. Sequenced here: peripheral blood, sampled 28 days after the second AZD1222 dose. The origin of the receptors is an adult who received the AZD1222 COVID-19 vaccine.

The chain joins TRBV7-2 to TRBJ1-3, with D hard to call. The CDR3 totals 16 residues. The V gene's germline CDR1 is SGHTA and CDR2 FQGNSA. V was clipped by 1 base and J by 4 bases, with 14 bases between them. CDR3 bases: TGTGCCAGCAGCTTAGTACCGACAACATGGGGAAACACCATATATTTT. Translation: CASSLVPTTWGNTIYF.

The sample holds a few counts of this clone. The chain uses TRBV5-1 and TRBJ1-1; 7 positions match TRBD1. The germline V gene has CDR1 SGHRS and CDR2 YFSETQ. The CDR3 length is 15 residues. Germline trimming cut 4 bases from V and 1 base from J; bases unmatched to any gene: 7. CDR3 in DNA: TGCGCCAGCAGCACGACAGGGCAACGGAACACTGAAGCTTTCTTT. Protein: CASSTTGQRNTEAFF. Filled out from reference TRBV5-1 and TRBJ1-1, the complete variable domain reads KAGVTQTPRYLIKTRGQQVTLSCSPISGHRSVSWYQQTPGQGLQFLFEYFSETQRNKGNFPGRFSGRQFSNSRSEMNVSTLELGDSALYLCASSTTGQRNTEAFFGQGTRLTVV.

This clone was picked up one time. J is TRBJ1-6 and V is TRBV19; 7 bases agree with TRBD1. Germline lookup yields CDR1 LNHDA and CDR2 SQIVND (reference sequence). CDR3 length equals 17 residues. Unmatched junction bases numbered 15, after V lost 4 bases and J lost 9 bases. The CDR3 spells CASSTEPGTALASPLHF. In DNA, the CDR3 is TGTGCCAGTAGTACCGAGCCCGGGACAGCCCTAGCTTCACCCCTCCACTTT.

This clone was observed a single time. The chain carries TRBV5-6 and TRBJ1-5; possible D gene TRBD1, 5 bases. Germline CDR1 SGHDT, CDR2 YYEEEE. The CDR3 covers 15 residues. V was trimmed by 0 bases and J by 7 bases, leaving 14 bases between them. Here the CDR3 reads CASSLALGPGQPQHF. The CDR3 DNA follows: TGTGCCAGCAGCTTGGCCTTGGGACCCGGACAGCCCCAGCATTTT. Filled out from reference TRBV5-6 and TRBJ1-5, the complete variable domain reads DAGVTQSPTHLIKTRGQQVTLRCSPKSGHDTVSWYQQALGQGPQFIFQYYEEEERQRGNFPDRFSGHQFPNYSSELNVNALLLGDSALYLCASSLALGPGQPQHFGDGTRLSIL.

V is TRBV5-5 and J is TRBJ1-2, with a possible D match to TRBD1 (5 bases). V was pared by 4 bases and J by 5 bases, with 9 bases between. The germline gives CDR1 SGHKS, CDR2 YYEKEE (reference sequence). The CDR3 is 12 amino acids. The CDR3: CASSLDTYGYTF. CDR3 sequence (DNA): TGTGCCAGCAGCCTGGACACGTATGGCTACACCTTC.

This chain uses TRBV6-5 with TRBJ2-3; D remains ambiguous. From germline, CDR1 is MNHEY and CDR2 SVGAGI. The CDR3 length is 13 residues. Deletions cut 7 bases from V and 2 bases from J, with 10 bases between. CDR3 coding DNA: TGTGCCAGCAACTTGCCTAACACAGATACGCAGTATTTT. Amino acids: CASNLPNTDTQYF.

The V gene is TRBV9, the J gene TRBJ1-1, with 9 bases aligning to TRBD1. Germline trimming cut 2 bases from V and 3 bases from J; bases unmatched to any gene: 14. The germline V gene encodes CDR1 SGDLS and CDR2 YYNGEE. This CDR3 is 18 amino acids long. The CDR3 DNA is TGTGCCAGCAGCGTCCGCCCCGGGACAGGGATGCTCGACACTGAAGCTTTCTTT. This gives the protein CASSVRPGTGMLDTEAFF.

The chain carries TRBV24-1 and TRBJ2-7; D not resolved. The CDR3 loop spans 14 amino acids. Germline V lookup: CDR1 KGHDR, CDR2 SFDVKD. Deletions cut 3 bases from V and 0 bases from J, with 8 bases between. Here the CDR3 DNA reads TGTGCCACCAGTGATACACGTAGCTCCTACGAGCAGTACTTC. Protein product: CATSDTRSSYEQYF.

This sequence joins TRBV5-1 and TRBJ2-1; D not certain. Germline-derived CDR1 and CDR2 are SGHRS and YFSETQ. Trimming left V 1 base short and J 0 bases short, with 11 bases between. The CDR3 spans 16 residues. For the CDR3, the DNA is TGCGCCAGCAGCTTGTCGCTCAGGAGCTCCTACAATGAGCAGTTCTTC. Amino acids: CASSLSLRSSYNEQFF.

The chain combines TRBV7-2 with TRBJ1-1; D not resolved. This CDR3 region has 12 residues. The germline V and J ends were trimmed by 5 bases and 2 bases, with 6 bases remaining between them. The V gene's germline CDR1 is SGHTA and CDR2 FQGNSA. The CDR3, as DNA: TGTGCCAGCAGCCAGAGCAACACTGAAGCTTTCTTT. It specifies CASSQSNTEAFF.

The rearrangement joins TRBV28 to TRBJ2-1; no clear D. This CDR3 is built from 12 residues. The germline CDR1 and CDR2 sequences are MDHEN and SYDVKM. V lost 6 bases to trimming and J lost 2 bases, with 5 bases between them. The CDR3 coding sequence is TGTGCCAGCAGCCCCCCCTACAATGAGCAGTTCTTC. It translates to CASSPPYNEQFF.

The chain links TRBV25-1 to TRBJ1-2; weak D call: TRBD1 (6 bases). The V end lost 6 bases, the J end lost 0 bases, and 11 bases lay between the germline ends. This CDR3 has 14 amino acids. Looked up from germline, CDR1 is MGHDK and CDR2 is SYGVNS. CDR3 residues: CASSETGANYGYTF. In nucleotides, the CDR3 is TGTGCCAGCAGCGAGACAGGAGCTAACTATGGCTACACCTTC.

This chain joins TRBV25-1 and TRBJ2-1; D perhaps matches TRBD1 (5 bases). Trimming cost V 8 bases and J 4 bases, with 18 bases left between them. Germline lookup yields CDR1 MGHDK and CDR2 SYGVNS. This CDR3 spans 15 amino acids. CDR3 sequence (DNA): TGTGCCAGCGGACATTTGGGCGACTGGTACAATGAGCAGTTCTTC. As protein: CASGHLGDWYNEQFF.

This chain joins TRBV9 and TRBJ2-7; tentatively, D is TRBD2 (6 bases). V lost 4 bases to trimming and J lost 7 bases, with 21 bases between them. Germline V gene lookup returns CDR1 SGDLS and CDR2 YYNGEE. This CDR3 comprises 15 residues. Here the CDR3 DNA reads TGTGCCAGCAGCATCAACCGGGGGAGTGAGAAGGAGCAGTACTTC. Translation: CASSINRGSEKEQYF.

The chain joins TRBV19 to TRBJ1-1, with a possible D match to TRBD1 (6 bases). Trimming removed 2 bases at V and 0 bases at J, with 7 bases between. The CDR3 runs 14 residues. The V gene's germline CDR1 is LNHDA and CDR2 SQIVND (reference sequence). CDR3 sequence: CASSIQGLNTEAFF. CDR3 bases: TGTGCCAGTAGTATACAGGGGCTGAACACTGAAGCTTTCTTT.